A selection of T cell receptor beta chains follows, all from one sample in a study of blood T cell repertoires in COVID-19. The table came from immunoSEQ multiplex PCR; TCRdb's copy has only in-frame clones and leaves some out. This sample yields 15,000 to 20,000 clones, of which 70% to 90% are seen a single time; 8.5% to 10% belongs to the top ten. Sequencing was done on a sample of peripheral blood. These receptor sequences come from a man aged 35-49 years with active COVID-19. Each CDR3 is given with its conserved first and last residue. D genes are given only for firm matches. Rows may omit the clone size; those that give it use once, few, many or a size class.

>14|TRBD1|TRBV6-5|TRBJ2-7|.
CASMGQALTYEQYF
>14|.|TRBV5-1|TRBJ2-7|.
CATRKRGGSYEQYF
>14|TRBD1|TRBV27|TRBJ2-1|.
CASSSGQGYNEQFF
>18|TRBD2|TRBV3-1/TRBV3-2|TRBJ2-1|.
CASSQAEAAGGSYNEQFF
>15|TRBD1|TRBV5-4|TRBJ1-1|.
CASSAGQNMNTEAFF
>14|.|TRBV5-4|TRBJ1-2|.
CASSSERGNYGYTF
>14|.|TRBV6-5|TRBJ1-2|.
CASSYSRDRDGYTF
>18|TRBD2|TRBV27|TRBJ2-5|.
CASSLSPTSGRFQETQYF
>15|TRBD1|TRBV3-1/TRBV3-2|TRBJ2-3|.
CASSRTGGNTDTQYF
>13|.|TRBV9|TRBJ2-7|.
CASSSDSGYEQYF
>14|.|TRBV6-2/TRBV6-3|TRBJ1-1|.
CASSPFDWQPEAFF
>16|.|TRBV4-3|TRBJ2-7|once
CASSQDSRGDPGEQYF
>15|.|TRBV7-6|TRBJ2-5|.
CASSRKPGKEETQYF
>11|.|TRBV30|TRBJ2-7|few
CACDSSYEQYF
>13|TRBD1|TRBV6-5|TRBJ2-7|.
CASRGTGAEGQYF
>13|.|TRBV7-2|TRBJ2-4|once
CASSLQAANIQYF
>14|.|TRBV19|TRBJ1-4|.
CASSNRGLNEKLFF
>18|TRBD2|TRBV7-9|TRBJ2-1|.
CASSSFGTSGSFHNEQFF
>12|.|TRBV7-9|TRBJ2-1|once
CASSLGQFQQFF
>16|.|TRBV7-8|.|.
CASSLEVADIPYEQYF
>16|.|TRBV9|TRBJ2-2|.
CASSATVRTNTGELFF
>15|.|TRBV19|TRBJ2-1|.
CASSISLSSYNEQFF
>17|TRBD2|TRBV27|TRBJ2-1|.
CASSLTSPHEEYNEQFF
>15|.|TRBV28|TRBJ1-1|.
CASSLGGGSNTEAFF
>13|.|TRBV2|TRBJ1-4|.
CASRWTFEEKLFF
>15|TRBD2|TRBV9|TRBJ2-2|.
CASSAWTSGTGELFF
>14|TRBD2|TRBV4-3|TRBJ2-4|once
CASSSIAGENIQYF
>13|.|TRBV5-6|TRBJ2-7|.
CASFTRMGAEQYF
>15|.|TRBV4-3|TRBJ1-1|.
CASSQGERFSTEAFF
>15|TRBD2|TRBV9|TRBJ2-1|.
CASSVALAGVTEQFF
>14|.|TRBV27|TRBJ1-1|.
CASSLRDWNTEAFF
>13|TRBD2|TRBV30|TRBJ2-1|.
CAWDLSGINEQFF
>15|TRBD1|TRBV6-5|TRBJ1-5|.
CASSRTGVFGQPQHF
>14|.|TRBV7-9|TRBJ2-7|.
CASSFGGELYEQYF
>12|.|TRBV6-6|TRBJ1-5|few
CASSYDSEPQHF
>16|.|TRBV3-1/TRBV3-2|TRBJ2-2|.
CASSQGRADYTGELFF
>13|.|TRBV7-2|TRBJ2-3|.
CASSLFGTDTQYF
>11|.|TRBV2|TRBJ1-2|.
CASSVEFGYTF
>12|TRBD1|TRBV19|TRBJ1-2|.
CASRRGLYGYTF
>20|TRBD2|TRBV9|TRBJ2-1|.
CASSLRLARDPISSYNEQFF
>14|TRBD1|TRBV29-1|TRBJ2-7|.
CSVQTGTGGFGQYF
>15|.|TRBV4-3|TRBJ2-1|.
CASSQDLGQYNEQFF
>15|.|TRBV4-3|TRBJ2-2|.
CASSQFRSNTGELFF